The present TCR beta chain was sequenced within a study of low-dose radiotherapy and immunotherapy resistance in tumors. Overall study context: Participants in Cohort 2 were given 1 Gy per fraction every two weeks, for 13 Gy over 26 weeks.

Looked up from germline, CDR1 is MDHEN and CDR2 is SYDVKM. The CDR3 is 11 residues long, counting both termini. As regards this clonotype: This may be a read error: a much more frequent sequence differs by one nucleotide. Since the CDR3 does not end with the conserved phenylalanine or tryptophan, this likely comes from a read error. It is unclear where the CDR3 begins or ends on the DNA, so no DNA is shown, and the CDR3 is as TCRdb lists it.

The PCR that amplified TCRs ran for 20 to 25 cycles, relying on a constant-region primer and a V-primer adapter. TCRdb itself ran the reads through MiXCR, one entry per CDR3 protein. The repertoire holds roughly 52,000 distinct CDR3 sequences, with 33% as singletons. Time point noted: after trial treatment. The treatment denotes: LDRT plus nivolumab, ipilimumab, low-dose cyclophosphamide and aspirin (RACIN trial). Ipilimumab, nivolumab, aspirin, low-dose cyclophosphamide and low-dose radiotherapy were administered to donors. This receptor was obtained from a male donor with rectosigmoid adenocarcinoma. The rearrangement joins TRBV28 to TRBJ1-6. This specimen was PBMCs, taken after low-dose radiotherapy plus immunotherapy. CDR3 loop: CTSSLWWASFN.